These T cell receptor beta chains were read from a single sample in a study of blood T cell repertoires in COVID-19. Data came from immunoSEQ multiplex PCR; TCRdb stores just in-frame clones and leaves some out. The top ten hold around 6.5% of the sample, which has 220,000 or so clones, 89% seen once. Sequencing used peripheral blood. Receptor source: a man aged 55-75 years who had recovered from COVID-19. Both conserved end residues are part of each CDR3. The D gene is left open where the match is weak. Clone size appears in some rows only: once, few, many, or a class for an expanded clone.

V	J	size	D	DNA	CDR3
TRBV6-5	TRBJ2-7	NA	NA	TGTGCCAGCAGTTACCCCCTCGGAGGGCGCTACGAGCAGTACTTC	CASSYPLGGRYEQYF
TRBV24-1	TRBJ2-5	NA	TRBD1	TGTGCCACCAGTGTGGGACAGGGAGAGACCCAGTACTTC	CATSVGQGETQYF
TRBV11-3	TRBJ2-7	NA	NA	TGTGCCAGCAGCTTAGTTCGCCGTCCCACCAGGGTTTCAGTTTACGAGCAGTACTTC	CASSLVRRPTRVSVYEQYF
TRBV5-1	TRBJ2-7	NA	NA	TGCGCCAGCAGCTCGGACAGCCACTCCTACGAGCAGTACTTC	CASSSDSHSYEQYF
TRBV9	TRBJ2-2	NA	TRBD1	TGTGCCAGCAGCCCCCAGGGGGTTCAGAACACCGGGGAGCTGTTTTTT	CASSPQGVQNTGELFF
TRBV7-8	TRBJ2-2	NA	TRBD2	TGTGCCAGCAGCCTCGGGCCTAGCGGGAGGGCCATCGGGGAGCTGTTTTTT	CASSLGPSGRAIGELFF
TRBV24-1	TRBJ1-1	NA	TRBD1	TGTGCCAACGGTAAGGAACAGGGGGAGTTGAAGAACACTGAAGCTTTCTTT	CANGKEQGELKNTEAFF
TRBV4-3	TRBJ1-6	NA	TRBD1	TGCGCCAGCAGCCAAGGAGTGGGGACAGGGGGCACTCCCCTCCACTTT	CASSQGVGTGGTPLHF
TRBV5-6	TRBJ1-4	NA	TRBD1	TGTGCCAGCAGCACCTCCACAGGGGTATCTAATGAAAAACTGTTTTTT	CASSTSTGVSNEKLFF
TRBV6-2/TRBV6-3	TRBJ1-5	NA	NA	TGTGCCAGCAGTGGACACAGGAGAGATCAGCCCCAGCATTTT	CASSGHRRDQPQHF
TRBV10-3	TRBJ1-1	NA	TRBD1	TGTGCCATCAGTTTTACAGGGGATCGGACTGAAGCTTTCTTT	CAISFTGDRTEAFF
TRBV7-2	TRBJ1-2	NA	TRBD1	TGTGCCAGCAGCTCCGACAGGGATCAGTATGGCTACACCTTC	CASSSDRDQYGYTF
TRBV5-1	TRBJ2-7	NA	TRBD2	TGCGCCAGCAGCGGGACTAGCGGGAGTCGGTTCGGCGAGCAGTACTTC	CASSGTSGSRFGEQYF
TRBV3-1/TRBV3-2	TRBJ2-7	NA	TRBD2	TGTGCCAGCAGCCAAAGCCTCCTAGCGGACACGTACGAGCAGTACTTC	CASSQSLLADTYEQYF
TRBV15	TRBJ2-5	NA	TRBD2	TGTGCCACCAGCACGGCTAGCGGGAGCGGTGAGACCCAGTACTTC	CATSTASGSGETQYF
TRBV2	TRBJ2-5	NA	NA	TGTGCCAGCAGTGAGACTTTACAAGAGACCCAGTACTTC	CASSETLQETQYF
TRBV3-1/TRBV3-2	TRBJ1-4	few	NA	TGTGCCAGCAGCCACAGCCGGGACTGGATTAATGAAAAACTGTTTTTT	CASSHSRDWINEKLFF
TRBV28	TRBJ1-2	NA	TRBD1	TGTGCCAGCAGTTCCCCCGGGACAGGGCCTGGCTACACCTTC	CASSSPGTGPGYTF
TRBV19	TRBJ1-2	NA	NA	TGTGCCAGTAGTTGGGGCCCAAACTATGGCTACACCTTC	CASSWGPNYGYTF
TRBV2	TRBJ2-4	NA	NA	TGTGCCAGCAGTCCCTACAGCGTTCGTGGGGGGTTAGCCAAAAACATTCAGTACTTC	CASSPYSVRGGLAKNIQYF
TRBV18	TRBJ2-7	NA	TRBD1	TGTGCCAGCTCACCACCGGACAGGGTGGACGAGCAGTACTTC	CASSPPDRVDEQYF
TRBV5-1	TRBJ2-7	NA	TRBD1	TGCGCCAGCCGAGAACAGGGGGCTTACGAGCAGTACTTC	CASREQGAYEQYF
TRBV7-7	TRBJ1-3	NA	NA	TGTGCCAGCAGCCGGGGGGTTGGGTCTGGAAACACCATATATTTT	CASSRGVGSGNTIYF
TRBV27	TRBJ1-1	NA	TRBD1	TGTGCCAGCAGTCGGCAGGGGGACGGCACTGAAGCTTTCTTT	CASSRQGDGTEAFF
TRBV29-1	TRBJ1-2	NA	NA	TGCAGCGTTGAGTCGACAGGATCTAACTATGGCTACACCTTC	CSVESTGSNYGYTF
TRBV19	TRBJ2-3	NA	TRBD1	TGTGCCAGCACCCCCTCCAGGGGGCCGGGGGATACGCAGTATTTT	CASTPSRGPGDTQYF
TRBV9	TRBJ1-1	NA	NA	TGTGCCAGCAGCCTAACAGGTAGGAACACTGAAGCTTTCTTT	CASSLTGRNTEAFF
TRBV6-6	TRBJ2-5	NA	TRBD1	TGTGCCAGCAGGAACCCCGGGACAGGGTCCCAAGAGACCCAGTACTTC	CASRNPGTGSQETQYF
TRBV19	TRBJ1-5	NA	NA	TGTGCCAGTAGTATACGGGGACTTAATCAGCCCCAGCATTTT	CASSIRGLNQPQHF
TRBV5-4	TRBJ2-7	once	NA	TGTGCCAGCAGCCCCTCACCGGTCTCCTACGAGCAGTACTTC	CASSPSPVSYEQYF
TRBV9	TRBJ1-2	NA	NA	TGTGCCAGCAGCCAGTCAACAGGGAGCGGTGGCTACACCTTC	CASSQSTGSGGYTF
TRBV28	TRBJ2-7	NA	TRBD2	TGTGCCAGCACCCCTGGGGGAGGGACCTACGAGCAGTACTTC	CASTPGGGTYEQYF
TRBV11-2	TRBJ2-3	NA	NA	TGTGCCAGCAGCTTGCGGGGTGTCACAGATACGCAGTATTTT	CASSLRGVTDTQYF
TRBV28	TRBJ1-3	NA	TRBD1	TGTGCCAGTGCCACGGCGGGACAGATTCTATACTCTGGAAACACCATATATTTT	CASATAGQILYSGNTIYF
TRBV10-2	TRBJ2-1	once	TRBD2	TGCGCCAGCAGTGTAGGCGGGAGCTACAATGAGCAGTTCTTC	CASSVGGSYNEQFF
TRBV7-8	TRBJ2-1	NA	NA	TGTGCCAGCAGCTTTAGCTCCTACAATGAGCAGTTCTTC	CASSFSSYNEQFF
TRBV3-1/TRBV3-2	TRBJ2-7	NA	TRBD2	TGTGCCAGCATGCCCCCGGCGGGAGGGCCTCGGGAGCAGTACTTC	CASMPPAGGPREQYF
TRBV7-3	TRBJ2-7	NA	NA	TGTGCCAGCAGCTTAATGGCAGTTTCCTCCTACGAGCAGTACTTC	CASSLMAVSSYEQYF
TRBV29-1	TRBJ2-5	NA	NA	TGCAGCGTTACGGAAGAGACCCAGTACTTC	CSVTEETQYF
TRBV2	TRBJ2-7	NA	NA	TGTGCCAGCAAGCGCCCAGCCTACGAGCAGTACTTC	CASKRPAYEQYF
TRBV6-5	TRBJ1-2	NA	TRBD1	TGTGCCAGCAGTTCTCGGACAGGGGAGATTAACTATGGCTACACCTTC	CASSSRTGEINYGYTF
TRBV5-1	TRBJ2-1	NA	NA	TGCGCCAGCAGCTTGGGGTATCAGGGATCCTACAATGAGCAGTTCTTC	CASSLGYQGSYNEQFF
TRBV5-1	TRBJ2-1	NA	TRBD1	TGCGCCAGCAGCTTGGGGACAGGGGGGAATGAGCAGTTCTTC	CASSLGTGGNEQFF
TRBV3-1/TRBV3-2	TRBJ2-5	NA	NA	TGTGCCAGCAGCCAATCCCCCCAGGGAAAGACCCAGTACTTC	CASSQSPQGKTQYF
TRBV7-2	TRBJ2-1	NA	NA	TGTGCCAGCAGCTTAGGGGGTCGGCTAGCCGACTACAATGAGCAGTTCTTC	CASSLGGRLADYNEQFF
TRBV3-1/TRBV3-2	TRBJ1-4	NA	NA	TGTGCCAGCAGCCAAGATAGAAAGGGGAGGGGTGAAAAACTGTTTTTT	CASSQDRKGRGEKLFF
TRBV14	TRBJ2-7	NA	NA	TGTGCCAGCAGCCAAGTTGAGTCCGGCGAGCAGTACTTC	CASSQVESGEQYF
TRBV3-1/TRBV3-2	TRBJ2-1	NA	TRBD2	TGTGCCAGCAGCAGACTAGCGGGGGAGTCCTACAATGAGCAGTTCTTC	CASSRLAGESYNEQFF
TRBV6-1	TRBJ1-5	NA	TRBD1	TGTGCCAGCAGTGCCCGACAGGGGGCGAGCAATCAGCCCCAGCATTTT	CASSARQGASNQPQHF
TRBV4-1	TRBJ2-7	few	NA	TGCGCCAGCAGCCAGATTCAGGGGCCTTCCTACGAGCAGTACTTC	CASSQIQGPSYEQYF
TRBV7-3	TRBJ2-5	NA	TRBD1	TGTGCCAGCAGCCGAGGTCAGGGGGCGGTTGAGACCCAGTACTTC	CASSRGQGAVETQYF
TRBV7-2	TRBJ1-1	NA	NA	TGTGCCAGCAGCTTACAGGAAAACACTGAAGCTTTCTTT	CASSLQENTEAFF
TRBV5-6	TRBJ1-1	NA	TRBD1	TGTGCCAGCAGCTTCGGATCTAGGACAGGTCAGACTGAAGCTTTCTTT	CASSFGSRTGQTEAFF
TRBV11-2	TRBJ2-7	NA	NA	TGTGCCAGCACCGCCAGGGGGGAAGGAAAGTACGAGCAGTACTTC	CASTARGEGKYEQYF
TRBV6-2/TRBV6-3	TRBJ1-1	NA	TRBD1	TGTGCCAGCAGTTATTACGACAGGGGCGGTGAAGCTTTCTTT	CASSYYDRGGEAFF
TRBV5-1	TRBJ2-2	NA	NA	TGCGCCAGCAGCTTGGTAGCCACTGGTCGCACCGGGGAGCTGTTTTTT	CASSLVATGRTGELFF
TRBV2	TRBJ2-1	once	NA	TGTGCCAGCAAGAGGGATGGTAATGAGCAGTTCTTC	CASKRDGNEQFF
TRBV9	TRBJ1-1	NA	NA	TGTGCCAGCAGCGTAGAAGGGAGGAACACTGAAGCTTTCTTT	CASSVEGRNTEAFF
TRBV5-8	TRBJ2-7	NA	TRBD1	TGTGCCAGCAGCTTGCAATACCGGGACAGGGGTTCCTACGAGCAGTACTTC	CASSLQYRDRGSYEQYF